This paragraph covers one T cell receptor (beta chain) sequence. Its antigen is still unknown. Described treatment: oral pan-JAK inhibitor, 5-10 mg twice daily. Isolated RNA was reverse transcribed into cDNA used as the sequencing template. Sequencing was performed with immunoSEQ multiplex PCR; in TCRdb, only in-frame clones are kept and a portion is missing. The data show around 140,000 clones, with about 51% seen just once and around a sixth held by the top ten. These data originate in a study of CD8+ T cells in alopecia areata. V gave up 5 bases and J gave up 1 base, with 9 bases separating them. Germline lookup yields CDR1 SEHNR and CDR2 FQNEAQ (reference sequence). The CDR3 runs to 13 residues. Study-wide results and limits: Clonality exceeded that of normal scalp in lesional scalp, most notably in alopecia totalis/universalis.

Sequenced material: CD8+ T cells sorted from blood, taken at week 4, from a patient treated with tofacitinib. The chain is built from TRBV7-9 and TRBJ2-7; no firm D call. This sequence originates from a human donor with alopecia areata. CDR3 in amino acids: CASSQDGSYEQYF. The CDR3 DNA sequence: TGTGCCAGCAGCCAGGACGGATCCTACGAGCAGTACTTC.